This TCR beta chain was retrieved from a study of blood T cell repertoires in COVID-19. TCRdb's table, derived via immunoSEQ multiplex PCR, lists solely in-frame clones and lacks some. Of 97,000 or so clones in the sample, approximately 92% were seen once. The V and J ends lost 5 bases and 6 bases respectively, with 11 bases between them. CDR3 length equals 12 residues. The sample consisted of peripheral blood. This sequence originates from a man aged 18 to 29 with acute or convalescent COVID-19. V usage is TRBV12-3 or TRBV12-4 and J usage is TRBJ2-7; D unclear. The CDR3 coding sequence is TGTGCCAGCAGTCCCGGCCTAGGCGAGCAGTACTTC. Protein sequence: CASSPGLGEQYF.